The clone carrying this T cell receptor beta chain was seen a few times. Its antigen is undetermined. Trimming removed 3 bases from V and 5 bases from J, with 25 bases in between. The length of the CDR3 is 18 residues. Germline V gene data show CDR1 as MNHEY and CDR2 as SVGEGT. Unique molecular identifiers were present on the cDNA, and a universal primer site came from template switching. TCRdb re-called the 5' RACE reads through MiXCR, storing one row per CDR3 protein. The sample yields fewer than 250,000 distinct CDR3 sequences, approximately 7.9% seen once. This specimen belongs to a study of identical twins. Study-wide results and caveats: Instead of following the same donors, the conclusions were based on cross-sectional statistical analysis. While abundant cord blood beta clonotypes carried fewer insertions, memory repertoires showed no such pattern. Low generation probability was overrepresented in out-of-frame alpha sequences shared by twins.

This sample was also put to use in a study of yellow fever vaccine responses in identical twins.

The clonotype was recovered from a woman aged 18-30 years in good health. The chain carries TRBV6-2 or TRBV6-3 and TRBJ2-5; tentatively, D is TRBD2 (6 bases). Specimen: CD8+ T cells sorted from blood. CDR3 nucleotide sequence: TGTGCCAGCAGTTATGATCCCACGGATAGCGGTATGGCGGAGACCCAGTACTTC. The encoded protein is CASSYDPTDSGMAETQYF.